This T cell receptor (beta chain) was profiled in a study of OX40 agonist ivuxolimab in advanced cancers. Overall study: Every 2 weeks, patients received ivuxolimab intravenously, dosed at 0.01 to 10 mg/kg. The mean age was roughly 60 years, ranging from about 20 to 90, with under 90% of participants male.

The length of the CDR3 is 16 residues. Germline V gives CDR1 SQVTM, CDR2 ANQGSEA. V lost 0 bases, J lost 0 bases, and 15 bases lay in between. The assay was immunoSEQ multiplex PCR, and TCRdb's table has in-frame clones only and misses some. The sample has about 14,000 clones; more than 85% are singletons. The material sequenced was CD4+ or CD8+ T cells sorted from blood, taken in a trial of the OX40 agonist ivuxolimab. The receptor was derived from an adult with an advanced solid tumor such as melanoma, head and neck, liver or kidney cancer. The V gene is TRBV29-1, the J gene TRBJ2-7, with D unresolved. CDR3 nucleotides: TGCAGCGTTGAAGATACGGCGACTTCTAGCTCCTACGAGCAGTACTTC. This encodes CSVEDTATSSSYEQYF.